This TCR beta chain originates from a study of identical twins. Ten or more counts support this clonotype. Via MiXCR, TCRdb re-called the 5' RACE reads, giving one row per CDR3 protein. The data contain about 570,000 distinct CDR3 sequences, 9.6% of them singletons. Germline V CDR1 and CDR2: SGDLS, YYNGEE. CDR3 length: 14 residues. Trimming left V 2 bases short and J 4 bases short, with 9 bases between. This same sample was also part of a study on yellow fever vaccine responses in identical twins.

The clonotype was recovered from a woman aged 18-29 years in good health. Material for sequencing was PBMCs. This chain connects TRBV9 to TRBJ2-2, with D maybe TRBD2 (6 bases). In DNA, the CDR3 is TGTGCCAGCAGCGTCGGGGGAGGCACCGGGGAGCTGTTTTTT. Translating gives CASSVGGGTGELFF.